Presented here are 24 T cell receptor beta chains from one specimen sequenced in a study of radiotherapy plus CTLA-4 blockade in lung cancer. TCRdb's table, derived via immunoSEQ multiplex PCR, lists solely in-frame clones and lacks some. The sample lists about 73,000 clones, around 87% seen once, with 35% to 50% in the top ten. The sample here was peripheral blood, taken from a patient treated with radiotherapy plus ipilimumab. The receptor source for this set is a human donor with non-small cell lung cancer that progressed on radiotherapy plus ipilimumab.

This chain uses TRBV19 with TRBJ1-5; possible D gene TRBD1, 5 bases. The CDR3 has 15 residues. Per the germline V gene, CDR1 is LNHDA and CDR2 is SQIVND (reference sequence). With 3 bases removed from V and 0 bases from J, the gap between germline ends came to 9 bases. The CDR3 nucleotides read TGTGCCAGTAGTATCAGGGATAATAGCAATCAGCCCCAGCATTTT. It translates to CASSIRDNSNQPQHF.

The CDR3 nucleotides are TGCGCCAGCAGCTTGGAAGGGCAGAACACTGAAGCTTTCTTT. Translating gives CASSLEGQNTEAFF. This chain uses TRBV5-1 with TRBJ1-1; D call uncertain. Germline V gene lookup returns CDR1 SGHRS and CDR2 YFSETQ. This CDR3 has 14 residues. V was trimmed by 0 bases and J by 1 base, leaving 7 bases between them.

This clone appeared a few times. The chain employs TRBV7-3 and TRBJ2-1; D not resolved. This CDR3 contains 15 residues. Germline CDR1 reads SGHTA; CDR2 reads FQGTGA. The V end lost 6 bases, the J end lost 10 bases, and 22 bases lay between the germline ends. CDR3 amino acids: CASSFGPPSSNEQFF. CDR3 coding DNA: TGTGCCAGCAGTTTTGGACCTCCATCAAGTAACGAGCAGTTCTTC.

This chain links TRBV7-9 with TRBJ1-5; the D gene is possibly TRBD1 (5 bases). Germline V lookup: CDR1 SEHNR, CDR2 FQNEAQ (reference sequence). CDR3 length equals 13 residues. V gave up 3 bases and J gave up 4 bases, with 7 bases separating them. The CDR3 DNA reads TGTGCCAGCAGCTTCGAGGGGAATCAGCCCCAGCATTTT. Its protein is CASSFEGNQPQHF.

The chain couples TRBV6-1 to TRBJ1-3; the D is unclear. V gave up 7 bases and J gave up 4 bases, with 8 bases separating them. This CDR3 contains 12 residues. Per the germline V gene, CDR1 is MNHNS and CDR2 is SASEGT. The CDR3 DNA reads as TGTGCCAGCATGCCAGCCGGAAACACCATATATTTT. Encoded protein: CASMPAGNTIYF.

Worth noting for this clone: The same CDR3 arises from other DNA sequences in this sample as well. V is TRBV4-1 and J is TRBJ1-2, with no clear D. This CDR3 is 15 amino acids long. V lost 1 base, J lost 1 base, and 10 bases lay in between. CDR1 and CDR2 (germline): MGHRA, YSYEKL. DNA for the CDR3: TGCGCCAGCAGCCAAGCTTTGGCAGTTAACTATGGCTACACCTTC. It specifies CASSQALAVNYGYTF.

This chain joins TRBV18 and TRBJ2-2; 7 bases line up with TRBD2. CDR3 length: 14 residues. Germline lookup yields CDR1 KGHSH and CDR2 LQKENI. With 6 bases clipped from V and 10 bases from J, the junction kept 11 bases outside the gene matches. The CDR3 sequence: CASSPGLSKEELFF. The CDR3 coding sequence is TGTGCCAGCTCCCCGGGACTATCAAAAGAGGAGCTGTTTTTT. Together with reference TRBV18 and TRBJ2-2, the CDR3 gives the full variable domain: NAGVMQNPRHLVRRRGQEARLRCSPMKGHSHVYWYRQLPEEGLKFMVYLQKENIIDESGMPKERFSAEFPKEGPSILRIQQVVRGDSAAYFCASSPGLSKEELFFGEGSRLTVL.

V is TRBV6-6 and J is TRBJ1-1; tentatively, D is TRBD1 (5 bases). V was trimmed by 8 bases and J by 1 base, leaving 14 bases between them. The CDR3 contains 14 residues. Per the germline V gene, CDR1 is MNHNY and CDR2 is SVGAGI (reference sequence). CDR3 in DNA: TGTGCCAGCCACGAGACAGTGAAGAACACTGAAGCTTTCTTT. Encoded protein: CASHETVKNTEAFF.

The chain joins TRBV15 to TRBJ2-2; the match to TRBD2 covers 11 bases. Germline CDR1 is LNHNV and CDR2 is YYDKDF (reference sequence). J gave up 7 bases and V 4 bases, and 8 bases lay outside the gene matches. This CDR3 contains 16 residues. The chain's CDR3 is CATSIGSGRVGGELFF. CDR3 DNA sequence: TGTGCCACCAGCATCGGTAGCGGGAGGGTTGGCGGGGAGCTGTTTTTT.

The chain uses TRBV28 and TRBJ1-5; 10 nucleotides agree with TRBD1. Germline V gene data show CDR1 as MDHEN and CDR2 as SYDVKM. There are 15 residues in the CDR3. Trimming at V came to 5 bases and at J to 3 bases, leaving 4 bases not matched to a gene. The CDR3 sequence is CASSIRQGANQPQHF. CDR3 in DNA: TGTGCCAGCAGTATTCGACAGGGGGCCAATCAGCCCCAGCATTTT. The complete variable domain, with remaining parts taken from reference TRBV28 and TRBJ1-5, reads DVKVTQSSRYLVKRTGEKVFLECVQDMDHENMFWYRQDPGLGLRLIYFSYDVKMKEKGDIPEGYSVSREKKERFSLILESASTNQTSMYLCASSIRQGANQPQHFGDGTRLSIL.

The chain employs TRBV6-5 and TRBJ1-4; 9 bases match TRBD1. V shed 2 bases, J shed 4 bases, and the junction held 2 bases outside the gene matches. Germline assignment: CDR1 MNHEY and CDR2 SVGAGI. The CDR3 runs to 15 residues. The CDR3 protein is CASSYGTGNNEKLFF. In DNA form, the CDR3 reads TGTGCCAGCAGTTACGGGACAGGGAATAATGAAAAACTGTTTTTT.

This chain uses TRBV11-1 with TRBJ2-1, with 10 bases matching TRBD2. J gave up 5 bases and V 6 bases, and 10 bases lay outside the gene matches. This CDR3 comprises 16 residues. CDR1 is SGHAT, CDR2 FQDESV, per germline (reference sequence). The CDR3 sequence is CASSHEAGGPHNEQFF. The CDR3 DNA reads TGTGCCAGCAGTCACGAAGCGGGAGGGCCCCACAATGAGCAGTTCTTC. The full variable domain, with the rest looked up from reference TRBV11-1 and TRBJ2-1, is EAEVAQSPRYKITEKSQAVAFWCDPISGHATLYWYRQILGQGPELLVQFQDESVVDDSQLPKDRFSAERLKGVDSTLKIQPAELGDSAMYLCASSHEAGGPHNEQFFGPGTRLTVL.

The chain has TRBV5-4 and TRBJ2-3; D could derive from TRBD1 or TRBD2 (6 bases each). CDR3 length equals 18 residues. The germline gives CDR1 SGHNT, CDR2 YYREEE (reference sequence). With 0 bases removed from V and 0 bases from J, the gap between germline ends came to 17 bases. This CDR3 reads CASSLEPTGAFSTDTQYF. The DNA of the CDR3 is TGTGCCAGCAGCTTGGAGCCTACGGGGGCGTTTAGCACAGATACGCAGTATTTT. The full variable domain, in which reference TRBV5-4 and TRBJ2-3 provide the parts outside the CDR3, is ETGVTQSPTHLIKTRGQQVTLRCSSQSGHNTVSWYQQALGQGPQFIFQYYREEENGRGNFPPRFSGLQFPNYSSELNVNALELDDSALYLCASSLEPTGAFSTDTQYFGPGTRLTVL.

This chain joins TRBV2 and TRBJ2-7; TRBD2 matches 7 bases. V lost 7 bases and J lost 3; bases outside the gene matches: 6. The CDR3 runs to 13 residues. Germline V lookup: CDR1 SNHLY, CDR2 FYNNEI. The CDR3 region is CASMEGRDYEQYV. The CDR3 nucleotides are TGTGCCAGCATGGAGGGGAGGGACTACGAGCAGTACGTC.

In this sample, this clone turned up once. CDR3 in DNA: TGTGCCAGCAGCTTAGATCGGTCCGGGACGGTTAGCACAGATACGCAGTATTTT. This sequence encodes CASSLDRSGTVSTDTQYF. The rearrangement joins TRBV11-2 to TRBJ2-3; D assignment may be TRBD1 or TRBD2 (5 bases each). V lost 0 bases, J lost 0 bases, and 16 bases lay in between. The germline V gene encodes CDR1 SGHAT and CDR2 FQNNGV. The CDR3 contains 18 residues. Supplemented by reference TRBV11-2 and TRBJ2-3, the full variable domain reads EAGVAQSPRYKIIEKRQSVAFWCNPISGHATLYWYQQILGQGPKLLIQFQNNGVVDDSQLPKDRFSAERLKGVDSTLKIQPAKLEDSAVYLCASSLDRSGTVSTDTQYFGPGTRLTVL.

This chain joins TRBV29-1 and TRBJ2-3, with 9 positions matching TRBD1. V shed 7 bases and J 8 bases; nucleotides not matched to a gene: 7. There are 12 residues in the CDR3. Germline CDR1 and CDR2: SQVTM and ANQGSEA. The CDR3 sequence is CSAEQGASTQYF. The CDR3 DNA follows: TGCAGCGCCGAACAGGGGGCGAGTACGCAGTATTTT.

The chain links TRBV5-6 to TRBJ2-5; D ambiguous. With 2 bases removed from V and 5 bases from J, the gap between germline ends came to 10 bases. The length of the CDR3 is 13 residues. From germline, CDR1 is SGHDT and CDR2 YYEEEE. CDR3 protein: CASSFSGPETQYF. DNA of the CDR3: TGTGCCAGCAGCTTTTCCGGTCCCGAGACCCAGTACTTC.

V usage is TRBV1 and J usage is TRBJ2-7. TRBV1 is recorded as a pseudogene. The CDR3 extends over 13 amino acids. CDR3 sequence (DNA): TGCACCCACCGACCACCCGATCCCTACGAGCAGTACTTC. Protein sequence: CTHRPPDPYEQYF.

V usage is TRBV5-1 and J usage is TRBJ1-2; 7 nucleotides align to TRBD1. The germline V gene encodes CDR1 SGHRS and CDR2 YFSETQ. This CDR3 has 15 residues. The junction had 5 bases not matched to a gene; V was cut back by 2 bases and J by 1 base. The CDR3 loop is CASSLYTGVNYGYTF. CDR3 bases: TGCGCCAGCAGCTTATATACAGGGGTTAACTATGGCTACACCTTC.

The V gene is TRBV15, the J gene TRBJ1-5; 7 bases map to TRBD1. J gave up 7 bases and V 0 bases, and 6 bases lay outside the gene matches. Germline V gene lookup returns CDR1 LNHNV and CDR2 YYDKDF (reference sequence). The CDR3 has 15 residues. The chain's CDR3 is CATSRDREGGQPQHF. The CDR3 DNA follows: TGTGCCACCAGCAGAGATAGGGAAGGGGGCCAGCCCCAGCATTTT.

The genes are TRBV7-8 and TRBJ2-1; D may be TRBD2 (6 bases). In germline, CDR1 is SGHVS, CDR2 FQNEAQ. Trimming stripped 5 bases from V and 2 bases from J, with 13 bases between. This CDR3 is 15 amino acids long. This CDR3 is CASSQSGYTYNEQFF. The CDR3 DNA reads TGTGCCAGCAGCCAAAGCGGGTATACCTACAATGAGCAGTTCTTC.

The CDR3 nucleotides read TGTGCCAGCAGCCTCAGACAGGGTCCCTACAATGAGCAGTTCTTC. It specifies CASSLRQGPYNEQFF. The chain combines TRBV5-6 with TRBJ2-1; TRBD1 agrees at 7 bases. Germline V gene lookup returns CDR1 SGHDT and CDR2 YYEEEE. This CDR3 region has 15 residues. J gave up 2 bases and V 4 bases, and 6 bases lay outside the gene matches.

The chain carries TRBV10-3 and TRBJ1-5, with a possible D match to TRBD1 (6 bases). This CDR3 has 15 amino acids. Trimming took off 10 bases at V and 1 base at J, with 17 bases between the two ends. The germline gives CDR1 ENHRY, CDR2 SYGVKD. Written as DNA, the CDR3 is TGTGCCACCCGAACGGACAGTGCGAGCAATCAGCCCCAGCATTTT. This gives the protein CATRTDSASNQPQHF.

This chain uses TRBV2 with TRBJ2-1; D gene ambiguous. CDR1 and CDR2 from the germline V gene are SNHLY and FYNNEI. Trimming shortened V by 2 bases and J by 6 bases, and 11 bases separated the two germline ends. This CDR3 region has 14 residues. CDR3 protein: CASSEPVALNEQFF. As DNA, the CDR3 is TGTGCCAGCAGTGAACCGGTTGCCCTCAATGAGCAGTTCTTC.